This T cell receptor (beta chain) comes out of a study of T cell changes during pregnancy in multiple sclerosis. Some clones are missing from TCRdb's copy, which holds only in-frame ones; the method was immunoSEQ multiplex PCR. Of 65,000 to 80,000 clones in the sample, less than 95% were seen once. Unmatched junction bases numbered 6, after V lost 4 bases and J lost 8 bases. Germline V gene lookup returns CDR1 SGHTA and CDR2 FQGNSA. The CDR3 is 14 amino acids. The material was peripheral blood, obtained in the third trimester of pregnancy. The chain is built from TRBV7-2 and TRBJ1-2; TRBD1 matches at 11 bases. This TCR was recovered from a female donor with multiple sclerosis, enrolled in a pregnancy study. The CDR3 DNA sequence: TGTGCCAGCAGCTCCCGGACAGGGGGCGCGGGCTACACCTTC. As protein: CASSSRTGGAGYTF.